The entry below describes one T cell receptor beta chain. Its antigen is unidentified. The sample comes from a study of cytomegalovirus exposure and HLA in healthy donors. Overall study findings and caveats: Analyses of presence and absence presupposed an approximately uniform sequencing depth across donors. The listing of 160 or so TCR beta chains classed them as cytomegalovirus-associated.

V lost 2 bases to trimming and J lost 4 bases; unmatched junction nucleotides: 3. CDR1 and CDR2 from the germline V gene are SGHTS and YDEGEE. The CDR3 covers 15 residues. PCR employed 60 Vbeta and 13 Jbeta primers. Repertoires were generated with immunoSEQ multiplex PCR, while TCRdb's copy carries only in-frame clones and drops some. This sample's table reports 40,000 to 55,000 clones. What was sequenced was PBMCs. The sequence derives from a male donor in good health and CMV-seropositive. The V and J genes are TRBV5-8 and TRBJ2-1, with 10 bases identical to TRBD1. This CDR3 is CASSFGTGVYNEQFF. The CDR3, as DNA: TGTGCCAGCAGCTTCGGGACAGGGGTATACAATGAGCAGTTCTTC.